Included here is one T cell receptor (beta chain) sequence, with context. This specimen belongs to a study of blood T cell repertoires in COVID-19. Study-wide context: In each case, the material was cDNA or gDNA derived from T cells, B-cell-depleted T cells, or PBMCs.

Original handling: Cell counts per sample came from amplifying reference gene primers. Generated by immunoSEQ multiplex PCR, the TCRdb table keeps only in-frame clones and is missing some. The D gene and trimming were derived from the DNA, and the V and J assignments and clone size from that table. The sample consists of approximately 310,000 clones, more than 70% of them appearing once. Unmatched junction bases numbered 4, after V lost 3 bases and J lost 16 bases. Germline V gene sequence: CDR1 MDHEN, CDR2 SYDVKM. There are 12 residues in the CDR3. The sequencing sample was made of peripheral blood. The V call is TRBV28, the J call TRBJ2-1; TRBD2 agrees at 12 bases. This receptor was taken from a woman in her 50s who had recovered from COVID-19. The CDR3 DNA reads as TGTGCCAGCAGTTTGACTAGCGGGAGATATTTCTTC. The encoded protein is CASSLTSGRYFF.